These 18 T cell receptor beta chains were all obtained from the same sample, sequenced in a study of T cell responses to AZD1222 COVID-19 vaccine. Method: immunoSEQ multiplex PCR; TCRdb's copy keeps in-frame clones and lacks some. The data contain about 100,000 clones, about nine tenths of them singletons. The source was peripheral blood, collected on day 0 of AZD1222 vaccination. All receptors derive from an adult in good health.

The chain has TRBV27 and TRBJ1-1; D call uncertain. Trimming removed 5 bases at V and 3 bases at J, with 10 bases between. Per germline, CDR1 MNHEY and CDR2 SMNVEV (reference sequence). The CDR3 loop spans 13 amino acids. DNA for the CDR3: TGTGCCAGCAGTCCTTACCGAGACACTGAAGCTTTCTTT. Encoded protein: CASSPYRDTEAFF.

CDR3 amino acids: CASRPLGAGSNQPQHF. As DNA, the CDR3 is TGTGCCAGTAGGCCTCTTGGGGCAGGTAGCAATCAGCCCCAGCATTTT. The chain combines TRBV19 with TRBJ1-5; D possibly corresponds to TRBD1 (5 bases). Between the trimmed V and J ends, which lost 6 bases and 0 bases, there was a span of 15 bases. Germline V lookup: CDR1 LNHDA, CDR2 SQIVND (reference sequence). The CDR3 has 16 residues.

This chain joins TRBV7-8 and TRBJ2-2, with 11 nucleotides matching TRBD2. Germline loops: CDR1 SGHVS, CDR2 FQNEAQ. V lost 6 bases to trimming and J lost 11 bases; unmatched junction nucleotides: 8. This CDR3 comprises 14 residues. The CDR3 loop reads CASRKIAGGLELFF. As DNA, the CDR3 is TGTGCCAGCAGGAAAATAGCGGGAGGGTTAGAGCTGTTTTTT.

The V gene is TRBV7-2, the J gene TRBJ1-1, with 7 bases that match TRBD1. In germline, CDR1 is SGHTA, CDR2 FQGNSA. V shed 4 bases and J 7 bases; nucleotides not matched to a gene: 9. There are 14 residues in the CDR3. The CDR3: CASSSQGRPIEAFF. The CDR3 nucleotides read TGTGCCAGCAGCTCACAGGGGCGGCCGATTGAAGCTTTCTTT.

In its sample, this clone is medium-sized. V usage is TRBV27 and J usage is TRBJ1-2, with TRBD1 matching over 8 bases. This CDR3 contains 14 residues. The J segment lost 0 bases and the V segment lost 5 bases, leaving 2 bases of the junction unmatched. Germline V gene data show CDR1 as MNHEY and CDR2 as SMNVEV (reference sequence). CDR3 sequence: CASSTQGANYGYTF. The CDR3 bases are TGTGCCAGCAGTACACAGGGGGCTAACTATGGCTACACCTTC.

As regards this clone: The same CDR3 can be traced to other DNA sequences in this sample. The chain links TRBV30 to TRBJ1-6; 7 nucleotides line up with TRBD1. The CDR3 totals 14 residues. J was trimmed by 4 bases and V by 3 bases; bases with no gene match: 3. Germline CDR1 GTSNPN, CDR2 SVGIG (reference sequence). The CDR3 nucleotides are TGTGCCTGGAGACCGGGACAGTATAATTCACCCCTCCACTTT. Its protein product is CAWRPGQYNSPLHF.

The chain has TRBV18 and TRBJ2-5; 8 positions match TRBD2. The germline CDR1 and CDR2 sequences are KGHSH and LQKENI. The CDR3 extends over 16 amino acids. Trimming removed 0 bases from V and 1 base from J; junction bases left unmatched: 4. The chain's CDR3 is CASSPPGGRTQETQYF. CDR3 DNA: TGTGCCAGCTCACCACCTGGCGGGAGGACCCAAGAGACCCAGTACTTC. The variable domain in full, with the rest retrieved from reference TRBV18 and TRBJ2-5, is NAGVMQNPRHLVRRRGQEARLRCSPMKGHSHVYWYRQLPEEGLKFMVYLQKENIIDESGMPKERFSAEFPKEGPSILRIQQVVRGDSAAYFCASSPPGGRTQETQYFGPGTRLLVL.

This clone appeared a few times. The genes are TRBV5-1 and TRBJ1-4; maybe TRBD1 (6 bases). Per germline, CDR1 SGHRS and CDR2 YFSETQ. CDR3 length: 15 amino acids. V was clipped by 4 bases and J by 8 bases, with 18 bases between them. The CDR3 DNA is TGCGCCAGCAGCGACGGACAGAGGGGTGGCGAAAAACTGTTTTTT. It is translated as CASSDGQRGGEKLFF.

V gene TRBV4-1 combines with J gene TRBJ2-1; 11 nucleotides agree with TRBD2. Per the germline V gene, CDR1 is MGHRA and CDR2 is YSYEKL. CDR3 length: 18 residues. With V trimmed by 4 bases and J by 12 bases, 20 bases remained unmatched. The CDR3 DNA sequence: TGCGCCAGCAGCCCCCAACCCATACTAGCGGGAGCGCTACAAGGGCAGTTCTTC. Its protein is CASSPQPILAGALQGQFF.

This clone was recorded once. The V call is TRBV28, the J call TRBJ1-1; 7 bases align to TRBD1. With V trimmed by 0 bases and J by 4 bases, 5 bases remained unmatched. Germline lookup yields CDR1 MDHEN and CDR2 SYDVKM. The CDR3 sequence is 15 residues long. CDR3 amino acids: CASSLWTGKTTEAFF. The CDR3 DNA is TGTGCCAGCAGTTTATGGACAGGGAAGACCACTGAAGCTTTCTTT.

This clone was found once. Written as DNA, the CDR3 is TGCGCCAGCAGCACAACTTCAACTAATGAAAAACTGTTTTTT. It codes for CASSTTSTNEKLFF. The genes are TRBV5-1 and TRBJ1-4; no definite D call. The CDR3 length is 14 residues. The V and J ends lost 4 bases and 0 bases respectively, with 7 bases between them. The germline V gene has CDR1 SGHRS and CDR2 YFSETQ.

The chain carries TRBV11-3 and TRBJ2-7; D call uncertain. Trimming left V 1 base short and J 5 bases short, with 9 bases between. The CDR3 has 13 amino acids. Germline V lookup: CDR1 SGHNT, CDR2 YENEEA. The CDR3 bases are TGTGCCAGCAGCTTAGGGGCCGAGCACGAGCAGTACTTC. It yields the protein CASSLGAEHEQYF.

The V gene is TRBV29-1, the J gene TRBJ1-2; 12 nucleotides match TRBD1. Trimming at V came to 3 bases and at J to 8 bases, leaving 1 base not matched to a gene. Germline V gives CDR1 SQVTM, CDR2 ANQGSEA. The CDR3 spans 12 residues. CDR3 DNA: TGCAGCGTTGAGGGACAGGGGGCCGGCTACACCTTC. This gives the protein CSVEGQGAGYTF.

V is TRBV18 and J is TRBJ1-6, with D perhaps matching TRBD1 (6 bases). Germline V gene lookup returns CDR1 KGHSH and CDR2 LQKENI. Trimming shortened V by 6 bases and J by 7 bases, and 13 bases separated the two germline ends. There are 14 residues in the CDR3. The CDR3 is CASSRQAWNSPLHF. The CDR3 bases are TGTGCCAGCTCCCGACAGGCGTGGAATTCACCCCTCCACTTT.

V gene TRBV27 combines with J gene TRBJ1-6, with D unclear. V lost 1 base to trimming and J lost 5 bases, with 12 bases between them. Germline loops: CDR1 MNHEY, CDR2 SMNVEV (reference sequence). The CDR3 is 16 residues long. The CDR3 coding sequence is TGTGCCAGCAGTTTATTTGTCCCACCTAATAATTCACCCCTCCACTTT. Amino acid sequence: CASSLFVPPNNSPLHF.

The CDR3 nucleotides are TGTGCCAGCAGCCGTCAAGATACGCAGTATTTT. Translation gives CASSRQDTQYF. The rearrangement uses TRBV3-1 (or the pseudogene TRBV3-2) and TRBJ2-3; D remains ambiguous. V was trimmed by 4 bases and J by 5 bases, leaving 4 bases between them. Germline V gene sequence: CDR1 LGHDT, CDR2 YNNKEL (reference sequence). This CDR3 contains 11 residues.

J is TRBJ2-2 and V is TRBV3-1 (or the pseudogene TRBV3-2); no definite D call. The CDR3 totals 15 residues. With 6 bases removed from V and 0 bases from J, the gap between germline ends came to 11 bases. Germline values: CDR1 LGHDT, CDR2 YNNKEL (reference sequence). CDR3 region: CASRPDTANTGELFF. As DNA, the CDR3 is TGTGCCAGCAGGCCAGACACAGCGAACACCGGGGAGCTGTTTTTT.

The rearrangement uses TRBV14 and TRBJ2-5; D might be TRBD2 (6 bases). This CDR3 is built from 16 residues. Trimming pared 4 bases from V and 1 base from J, leaving 16 bases between. From germline, CDR1 is SGHDN and CDR2 FVKESK. CDR3 amino acids: CASSPGTRRGQETQYF. The CDR3 coding sequence is TGTGCCAGCAGCCCCGGGACCCGGCGGGGCCAAGAGACCCAGTACTTC.